The clone carrying this TCR beta chain was observed at least ten times. Its antigen is undetermined. This CDR3 is 14 amino acids long. CDR1 SGHTS and CDR2 YDEGEE come from the germline V gene. V was cut by 6 bases and J by 0 bases, with 10 bases left in between. The data are from a study of breast tumors, draining lymph nodes, adjacent tissues. Study results and caveats: Tumor repertoires ranked between lymph nodes and nontumor tissue in diversity, with V and J gene preferences. That most tumor T cells come from lymph nodes remained unproven. Tumor and nontumor repertoires were significantly more similar in luminal-like than in basal-like breast cancer.

TCRdb reanalysed the multiplex PCR reads using MiXCR and keeps one entry per CDR3 protein. The sample carries more than 50,000 distinct CDR3 sequences, 40% to 55% recorded once. Sequenced: breast tumor tissue. The chain couples TRBV5-8 to TRBJ2-1; D possibly corresponds to TRBD2 (5 bases). This clonotype originated in a female donor with breast cancer. Some clones in this sample may be carry-over from other donors' samples. For the CDR3, the DNA is TGTGCCAGCAAACCAGCGGCCTCCTACAATGAGCAGTTCTTC. Its translation is CASKPAASYNEQFF.